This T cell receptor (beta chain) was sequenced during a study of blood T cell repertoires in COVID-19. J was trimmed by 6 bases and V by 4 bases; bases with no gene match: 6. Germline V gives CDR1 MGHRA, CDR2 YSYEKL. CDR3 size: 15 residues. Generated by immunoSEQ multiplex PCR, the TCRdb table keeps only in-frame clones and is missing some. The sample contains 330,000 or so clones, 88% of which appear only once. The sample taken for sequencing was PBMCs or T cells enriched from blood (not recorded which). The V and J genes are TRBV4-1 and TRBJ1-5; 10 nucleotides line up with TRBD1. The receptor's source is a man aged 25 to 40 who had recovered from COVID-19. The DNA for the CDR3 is TGCGCCAGCAGCCCTCCGGGACAGGGGACTCAGCCCCAGCATTTT. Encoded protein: CASSPPGQGTQPQHF.